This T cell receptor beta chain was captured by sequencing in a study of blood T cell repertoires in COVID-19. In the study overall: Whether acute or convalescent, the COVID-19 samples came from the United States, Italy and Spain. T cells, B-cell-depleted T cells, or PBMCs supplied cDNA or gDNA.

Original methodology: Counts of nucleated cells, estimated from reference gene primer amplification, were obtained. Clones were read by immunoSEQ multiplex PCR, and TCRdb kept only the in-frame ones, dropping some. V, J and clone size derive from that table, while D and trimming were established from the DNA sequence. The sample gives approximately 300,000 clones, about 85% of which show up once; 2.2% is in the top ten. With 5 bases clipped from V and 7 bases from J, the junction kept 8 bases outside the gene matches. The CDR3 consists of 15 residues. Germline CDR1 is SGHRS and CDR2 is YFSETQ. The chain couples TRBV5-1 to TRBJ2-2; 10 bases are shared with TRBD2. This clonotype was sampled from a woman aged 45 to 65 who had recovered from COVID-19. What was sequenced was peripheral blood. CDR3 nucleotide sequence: TGCGCCAGCAGTGAGGGACTAGCGACGGGCGGGGAGCTGTTTTTT. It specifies CASSEGLATGGELFF.